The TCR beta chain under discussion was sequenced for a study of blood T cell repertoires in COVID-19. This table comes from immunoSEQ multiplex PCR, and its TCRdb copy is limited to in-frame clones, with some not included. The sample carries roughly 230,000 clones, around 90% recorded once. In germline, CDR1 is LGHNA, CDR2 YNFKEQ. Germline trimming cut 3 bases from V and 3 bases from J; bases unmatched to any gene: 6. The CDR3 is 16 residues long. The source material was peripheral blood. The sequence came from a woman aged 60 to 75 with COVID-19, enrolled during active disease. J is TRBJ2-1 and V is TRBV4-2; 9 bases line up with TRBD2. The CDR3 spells CASSQAQRGDYNEQFF. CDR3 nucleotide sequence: TGTGCCAGCAGCCAGGCTCAGCGGGGGGACTACAATGAGCAGTTCTTC.